Each of the 25 T cell receptor beta chains below was sequenced from the same sample in a study of T cell repertoires in cytomegalovirus infection (dated by TCRdb to about 2019). The instrument given in TCRdb is Illumina HiSeq 1500. TCRdb reprocessed the public reads (quality trimming at Q25 with fastp, clone calling with MiXCR) and kept in-frame beta chains. Rows with a matching CDR3 protein are joined into one entry that keeps the most common DNA and genes. Across this sample there are around 230,000 distinct CDR3 sequences, with 35% to 45% seen only once. In total, the top ten clones hold about 60% of the sample. Their antigens remain unidentified. In light of the paper, this sample's treatment or condition label describes: in vitro stimulation with specific CMV peptide epitopes to enrich CMV-specific T cells. Source: CD8+ T cells from cultured PBMCs, taken from culture after CMV antigen stimulation. The receptors derive from a human donor in good health (CMV status not recorded). Some clones in this sample may be carry-over from other donors' samples.

The sample holds a few counts of this clonotype. The V and J genes are TRBV10-3 and TRBJ2-3, with D maybe TRBD1 (7 bases). Germline V gene lookup returns CDR1 ENHRY and CDR2 SYGVKD. Trimming removed 5 bases at V and 3 bases at J, with 18 bases between. The CDR3 length is 16 residues. CDR3 amino acids: CAISPQGAGGTDTQYF. In DNA, the CDR3 is TGTGCCATCAGTCCCCAAGGGGCAGGGGGGACAGATACGCAGTATTTT.

This clonotype was observed a few times. The gene calls are TRBV7-6 and TRBJ2-7; 7 bases map to TRBD2. In germline, CDR1 is SGHVS, CDR2 FNYEAQ. J lost 1 base, V lost 5 bases, and 11 bases had no gene match. The CDR3 runs 16 residues. The CDR3, as DNA: TGTGCCAGCAGCGGCGCAACGGGACTACCTTCCTACGAGCAGTACTTC. Protein sequence: CASSGATGLPSYEQYF.

In regard to this clonotype: Mismatch with germline at one junction end may stem from a read error. The rearrangement links TRBV10-2 to TRBJ1-6; D call uncertain. Germline lookup yields CDR1 WSHSY and CDR2 SAAADI. CDR3 size: 15 residues. DNA of the CDR3: TGCGCCAGAAGTGACTTTAGCTCCTATAATTCACCCCTCCACTTT. This sequence encodes CARSDFSSYNSPLHF.

This clonotype was observed a few times. This chain joins TRBV12-3 or TRBV12-4 and TRBJ2-1, with a tentative D call TRBD2 (6 bases). V was trimmed by 5 bases and J by 0 bases, leaving 17 bases between them. CDR3 size: 17 residues. CDR3 protein: CASSPPDAGSSYNEQFF. The CDR3 DNA is TGTGCCAGCAGTCCCCCTGACGCGGGGAGCTCCTACAATGAGCAGTTCTTC.

This clonotype was counted between two and nine times. This chain joins TRBV11-2 and TRBJ2-1; no clear D. Trimming shortened V by 6 bases and J by 6 bases, and 6 bases separated the two germline ends. Germline V gene lookup returns CDR1 SGHAT and CDR2 FQNNGV. The CDR3 runs 11 residues. The CDR3 region is CASSYINEQFF. In nucleotides, the CDR3 is TGTGCCAGCAGTTACATCAATGAGCAGTTCTTC.

This clonotype was counted a few times. The chain has TRBV12-3 or TRBV12-4 and TRBJ2-5, with D possibly called TRBD1 or TRBD2 (5 bases each). V dropped 6 bases and J dropped 1 base, with 12 bases sitting between them. This CDR3 comprises 14 residues. Written as DNA, the CDR3 is TGTGCCAGCAGCCCCCTGGGGGTCCAAGAGACCCAGTACTTC. It is translated as CASSPLGVQETQYF.

V gene TRBV28 combines with J gene TRBJ2-3; TRBD2 matches at 9 bases. Germline values: CDR1 MDHEN, CDR2 SYDVKM. The CDR3 runs 15 residues. The junction had 2 bases not matched to a gene; V was cut back by 4 bases and J by 0 bases. CDR3 residues: CASSYTSGSTDTQYF. CDR3 nucleotides: TGTGCCAGCAGTTACACTAGCGGGAGCACAGATACGCAGTATTTT.

The chain has TRBV2 and TRBJ1-2; D is ambiguous. The V gene lost 7 bases and the J gene lost 14 bases, with 20 bases spanning the gap. CDR1 is SNHLY and CDR2 is FYNNEI in the germline V gene. This CDR3 comprises 12 residues. CDR3 protein: CASKGGRPPHTF. In DNA form, the CDR3 reads TGTGCCAGCAAGGGAGGCAGGCCACCCCATACCTTC.

This clonotype was seen only once. The V and J genes are TRBV6-5 and TRBJ2-3; D is uncertain. Germline-derived CDR1 and CDR2 are MNHEY and SVGAGI. CDR3 length equals 13 residues. The V end was cut by 6 bases, the J end by 0 bases, with 7 bases between. The CDR3 DNA reads as TGTGCCAGCAGATACCAGAGCACAGATACGCAGTATTTT. Amino acid sequence: CASRYQSTDTQYF.

This chain links TRBV7-8 with TRBJ1-5; D may be TRBD1 (5 bases). V was pared by 4 bases and J by 7 bases, with 17 bases between. The CDR3 consists of 15 residues. Germline CDR1 SGHVS, CDR2 FQNEAQ. As DNA, the CDR3 is TGTGCCAGCAGCTCGGGAAGGGTGGGGGGACAGCCCCAGCATTTT. Amino acid sequence: CASSSGRVGGQPQHF.

This clonotype was seen more than once but under ten times. The chain couples TRBV5-6 to TRBJ1-3; D is unresolved. Trimming took 3 bases from V and 0 from J, leaving 13 bases between them. Looked up from germline, CDR1 is SGHDT and CDR2 is YYEEEE. The CDR3 contains 16 residues. The CDR3 region has the DNA TGTGCCAGCAGCTATAATTGGGCCAACTCTGGAAACACCATATATTTT. Protein sequence: CASSYNWANSGNTIYF.

The sample holds one count of this clonotype. The V gene is TRBV29-1, the J gene TRBJ1-5, with 8 bases aligning to TRBD1. Germline V gives CDR1 SQVTM, CDR2 ANQGSEA. Unmatched junction bases numbered 2, after V lost 4 bases and J lost 0 bases. The CDR3 has 14 residues. This CDR3 reads CSVGQGISNQPQHF. In nucleotides, the CDR3 is TGCAGCGTTGGACAGGGGATTAGCAATCAGCCCCAGCATTTT.

The genes are TRBV7-8 and TRBJ1-2; D is uncertain. Trimming stripped 2 bases from V and 5 bases from J, with 21 bases between. The CDR3 has 17 residues. The germline V gene has CDR1 SGHVS and CDR2 FQNEAQ. CDR3: CASSLFTLPRRGYGYTF. CDR3 sequence (DNA): TGTGCCAGCAGCTTATTCACACTTCCCCGGAGAGGGTATGGCTACACCTTC. Variable domain in full (rest from reference TRBV7-8 and TRBJ1-2): GAGVSQSPRYKVAKRGQDVALRCDPISGHVSLFWYQQALGQGPEFLTYFQNEAQLDKSGLPSDRFFAERPEGSVSTLKIQRTQQEDSAVYLCASSLFTLPRRGYGYTFGSGTRLTVV.

The chain is built from TRBV7-2 and TRBJ2-1; 13 bases match TRBD2. V trimming: 0 bases; J trimming: 8 bases; junction bases outside the gene matches: 10. CDR1 is SGHTA and CDR2 is FQGNSA in the germline V gene. The CDR3 runs 18 residues. This CDR3 reads CASSLAGLAGARGDEQFF. The CDR3 DNA sequence: TGTGCCAGCAGCTTAGCCGGACTAGCGGGAGCTAGGGGCGATGAGCAGTTCTTC.

CDR3 region: CASSLQTGGFYEQYF. The DNA of the CDR3 is TGTGCCAGCAGCTTGCAGACAGGGGGCTTTTACGAGCAGTACTTC. The chain combines TRBV7-3 with TRBJ2-7, with 10 bases lining up with TRBD1. J was trimmed by 4 bases and V by 3 bases; bases with no gene match: 6. This CDR3 is 15 amino acids long. Germline CDR1 SGHTA, CDR2 FQGTGA.

This clonotype is deemed medium-sized. This rearrangement joins TRBV5-1 to TRBJ2-7; 7 nucleotides line up with TRBD2. This CDR3 has 18 residues. Germline V gene data show CDR1 as SGHRS and CDR2 as YFSETQ. Losses at the gene ends were 0 bases for V and 4 bases for J; bases not matched to a gene: 16. This CDR3 is CASSLVSVLGLTAYEQYF. The CDR3 bases are TGCGCCAGCAGCTTGGTTTCGGTATTGGGACTAACGGCATACGAGCAGTACTTC.

This clonotype has a handful of counts. The chain is built from TRBV19 and TRBJ1-5; 8 bases are shared with TRBD1. The germline gives CDR1 LNHDA, CDR2 SQIVND (reference sequence). The CDR3 length is 14 residues. Trimming at V came to 3 bases and at J to 6 bases, leaving 4 bases not matched to a gene. CDR3 amino acids: CASSIGQGFQPQHF. Here the CDR3 DNA reads TGTGCCAGTAGTATCGGACAGGGCTTTCAGCCCCAGCATTTT.

This chain connects TRBV28 to TRBJ2-7; D may be TRBD1 (6 bases). The CDR3 has 12 residues. CDR1 MDHEN and CDR2 SYDVKM come from the germline V gene. V was cut by 10 bases and J by 4 bases, with 14 bases left in between. The CDR3 DNA reads as TGTGCCATAAGTGGGGGCGAATACGAGCAGTACTTC. It is translated as CAISGGEYEQYF. The full variable domain, with the rest looked up from reference TRBV28 and TRBJ2-7, is DVKVTQSSRYLVKRTGEKVFLECVQDMDHENMFWYRQDPGLGLRLIYFSYDVKMKEKGDIPEGYSVSREKKERFSLILESASTNQTSMYLCAISGGEYEQYFGPGTRLTVT.

The chain joins TRBV30 to TRBJ2-1; D is unclear. This CDR3 has 12 amino acids. Germline V gene sequence: CDR1 GTSNPN, CDR2 SVGIG (reference sequence). With 1 base removed from V and 3 bases from J, the gap between germline ends came to 4 bases. The CDR3 DNA sequence: TGTGCCTGGAGTGGGGACTACAATGAGCAGTTCTTC. It encodes CAWSGDYNEQFF. Supplemented by reference TRBV30 and TRBJ2-1, the full variable domain reads SQTIHQWPATLVQPVGSPLSLECTVEGTSNPNLYWYRQAAGRGLQLLFYSVGIGQISSEVPQNLSASRPQDRQFILSSKKLLLSDSGFYLCAWSGDYNEQFFGPGTRLTVL.

The table lists this clonotype with a few counts. This rearrangement joins TRBV20-1 to TRBJ2-7; no reliable D call. Deletions cut 3 bases from V and 5 bases from J, with 17 bases between. CDR1 and CDR2 (germline): DFQATT, SNEGSKA (reference sequence). CDR3 length: 14 residues. CDR3 sequence (DNA): TGCAGTGCTAGTGCTGACACCCTTCTGAACGAGCAGTACTTC. Its protein product is CSASADTLLNEQYF.

This chain uses TRBV20-1 with TRBJ2-1, with a tentative D call TRBD2 (5 bases). CDR3 length equals 12 residues. From germline, CDR1 is DFQATT and CDR2 SNEGSKA (reference sequence). V lost 7 bases and J 4 bases, leaving 11 bases between the germline ends. The CDR3 DNA follows: TGCAGTGGCCTGGGAGCTTACAATGAGCAGTTCTTC. Translating gives CSGLGAYNEQFF.

The rearrangement uses TRBV18 and TRBJ1-1; weak D call: TRBD1 (6 bases). CDR1 is KGHSH, CDR2 LQKENI, per germline. The CDR3 sequence is 11 residues long. Trimming stripped 6 bases from V and 5 bases from J, with 7 bases between. The CDR3 loop is CASSTGTEAFF. The CDR3 DNA sequence: TGTGCCAGCTCTACAGGGACTGAAGCTTTCTTT.

This sequence joins TRBV11-2 and TRBJ1-1, with TRBD1 as a possible D gene (6 bases). This CDR3 is 16 amino acids long. The V gene lost 4 bases and the J gene lost 3 bases, with 18 bases spanning the gap. Germline loops: CDR1 SGHAT, CDR2 FQNNGV. CDR3 nucleotides: TGTGCCAGCAGCTCCATGGCGGGACAAAGGGACACTGAAGCTTTCTTT. This translates into CASSSMAGQRDTEAFF.

The genes are TRBV11-1 and TRBJ2-1; D gene uncertain. V gave up 1 base and J gave up 0 bases, with 10 bases separating them. The CDR3 length is 16 residues. Germline V lookup: CDR1 SGHAT, CDR2 FQDESV (reference sequence). This chain's CDR3 is CASSLGLPRSYNEQFF. The CDR3, as DNA: TGTGCCAGCAGCTTAGGACTTCCCCGCTCCTACAATGAGCAGTTCTTC. The entire variable domain, with the rest obtained from reference TRBV11-1 and TRBJ2-1, is as follows: EAEVAQSPRYKITEKSQAVAFWCDPISGHATLYWYRQILGQGPELLVQFQDESVVDDSQLPKDRFSAERLKGVDSTLKIQPAELGDSAMYLCASSLGLPRSYNEQFFGPGTRLTVL.

The V call is TRBV27, the J call TRBJ1-1; D call uncertain. CDR3 length: 15 amino acids. Germline CDR1 MNHEY, CDR2 SMNVEV (reference sequence). The V end lost 5 bases, the J end lost 0 bases, and 13 bases lay between the germline ends. The chain's CDR3 is CASSAPRGLNTEAFF. The CDR3 nucleotides read TGTGCCAGCAGTGCCCCTAGAGGGTTGAACACTGAAGCTTTCTTT.